The next 30 T cell receptor beta chains were all read from a single sample in a study of control samples from healthy donors and cancer patients. Method: immunoSEQ multiplex PCR; TCRdb's copy keeps in-frame clones and lacks some. Of 25,000 to 30,000 clones listed, about 85% are singletons. Material for sequencing was formalin-fixed, paraffin-embedded tissue. The source is a female donor with melanoma.

The rearrangement uses TRBV28 and TRBJ2-4, with D perhaps matching TRBD2 (6 bases). The germline V and J ends were trimmed by 6 bases and 6 bases, with 12 bases remaining between them. The CDR3 runs to 13 residues. From germline, CDR1 is MDHEN and CDR2 SYDVKM. The CDR3 coding sequence is TGTGCCAGCAGGGGCGGGGCAACAAACATTCAGTACTTC. This encodes CASRGGATNIQYF.

V and J are TRBV15 and TRBJ1-5, with no clear D. V was clipped by 1 base and J by 4 bases, with 8 bases between them. Germline CDR1 is LNHNV and CDR2 is YYDKDF (reference sequence). The CDR3 extends over 14 amino acids. CDR3 region: CATSRGSGNQPQHF. The CDR3 nucleotides read TGTGCCACCAGCAGAGGCTCAGGAAATCAGCCCCAGCATTTT.

The chain recombines TRBV5-1 with TRBJ2-1; unclear D gene. This CDR3 region has 15 residues. The ends were cut back, 2 bases at V and 4 bases at J, with 13 bases in the middle. CDR1 is SGHRS, CDR2 YFSETQ, per germline. The CDR3 sequence: CASSLPGETYNEQFF. In DNA form, the CDR3 reads TGCGCCAGCAGCTTACCCGGCGAGACTTACAATGAGCAGTTCTTC.

This chain connects TRBV4-1 to TRBJ1-5, with D tentatively TRBD1 (6 bases). Trimming left V 1 base short and J 7 bases short, with 20 bases between. Germline lookup yields CDR1 MGHRA and CDR2 YSYEKL. The CDR3 sequence is 17 residues long. The CDR3 DNA reads TGCGCCAGCAGCCAAGGAGGCGGGGGGCAGGGACGCCAGCCCCAGCATTTT. It specifies CASSQGGGGQGRQPQHF.

This clone was counted once. The rearrangement joins TRBV5-1 to TRBJ2-3, with 12 bases matching TRBD2. Germline values: CDR1 SGHRS, CDR2 YFSETQ. The CDR3 is made up of 16 amino acids. The V segment lost 4 bases and the J segment 5 bases; nucleotides outside the gene matches: 8. The CDR3 spells CASSAAGLAGIDTQYF. The CDR3 bases are TGCGCCAGCAGCGCCGCCGGACTAGCGGGGATAGATACGCAGTATTTT.

This chain links TRBV10-2 with TRBJ2-7, with 9 bases lining up with TRBD2. The CDR3 consists of 14 residues. V lost 2 bases, J lost 3 bases, and 2 bases stayed unmatched. Germline CDR1 is WSHSY and CDR2 is SAAADI. The chain's CDR3 is CASSEASGNYEQYF. The CDR3 DNA follows: TGCGCCAGCAGTGAGGCTAGCGGGAACTACGAGCAGTACTTC.

V is TRBV7-2 and J is TRBJ2-1; D tentatively reads TRBD1 or TRBD2 (5 bases each). The V gene lost 5 bases and the J gene lost 0 bases, with 14 bases spanning the gap. The length of the CDR3 is 16 residues. Germline values: CDR1 SGHTA, CDR2 FQGNSA. The CDR3 sequence is CASSQLGRSSYNEQFF. In DNA form, the CDR3 reads TGTGCCAGCAGCCAATTGGGACGGAGCTCCTACAATGAGCAGTTCTTC. Based on the CDR3 plus reference TRBV7-2 and TRBJ2-1, the full variable domain is GAGVSQSPSNKVTEKGKDVELRCDPISGHTALYWYRQSLGQGLEFLIYFQGNSAPDKSGLPSDRFSAERTGGSVSTLTIQRTQQEDSAVYLCASSQLGRSSYNEQFFGPGTRLTVL.

CDR3 bases: TGTGCCAGCAGTTTGATTCAAGAGACCCAGTACTTC. Translation gives CASSLIQETQYF. The V gene is TRBV12-3 or TRBV12-4, the J gene TRBJ2-5, with D hard to call. V was pared by 3 bases and J by 2 bases, with 4 bases between. This CDR3 contains 12 residues.

The chain employs TRBV18 and TRBJ2-5; TRBD2 aligns across 11 bases. Germline V gene lookup returns CDR1 KGHSH and CDR2 LQKENI. There are 15 residues in the CDR3. Unmatched junction bases numbered 4, after V lost 5 bases and J lost 2 bases. The CDR3 DNA reads as TGTGCCAGCTCAAAACTAGCGGGAGAGCAAGAGACCCAGTACTTC. Its protein is CASSKLAGEQETQYF.

This clone has more than one count but fewer than ten. This sequence joins TRBV6-1 and TRBJ2-1; D might be TRBD2 (6 bases). The CDR3 covers 14 residues. Trimming removed 2 bases from V and 9 bases from J, with 14 bases in between. Germline CDR1 MNHNS, CDR2 SASEGT. The CDR3 here is CASSERTLASEQFF. Written as DNA, the CDR3 is TGTGCCAGCAGTGAACGTACACTAGCTAGTGAGCAGTTCTTC.

V is TRBV10-3 and J is TRBJ2-3, with a tentative D call TRBD1 (5 bases). V shed 6 bases and J shed 4 bases, with 14 bases lying between them. The CDR3 is made up of 14 amino acids. CDR1 and CDR2 from the germline V gene are ENHRY and SYGVKD. DNA of the CDR3: TGTGCCATCAGGGACAACCCTCCCCCAGATACGCAGTATTTT. This sequence encodes CAIRDNPPPDTQYF.

The chain employs TRBV19 and TRBJ2-1, with TRBD2 matching over 8 bases. The length of the CDR3 is 14 residues. The ends lost 8 bases at V and 2 bases at J; junction bases unmatched: 5. Germline loops: CDR1 LNHDA, CDR2 SQIVND (reference sequence). Here the CDR3 reads CASAQLAAYNEQFF. As DNA, the CDR3 is TGTGCCAGTGCTCAACTAGCGGCCTACAATGAGCAGTTCTTC. The full variable domain, its missing parts supplied by reference TRBV19 and TRBJ2-1, is DGGITQSPKYLFRKEGQNVTLSCEQNLNHDAMYWYRQDPGQGLRLIYYSQIVNDFQKGDIAEGYSVSREKKESFPLTVTSAQKNPTAFYLCASAQLAAYNEQFFGPGTRLTVL.

This clone was seen a single time. The chain uses TRBV4-1 and TRBJ1-2; D is ambiguous. The V gene lost 0 bases and the J gene lost 3 bases, with 14 bases spanning the gap. This CDR3 spans 16 amino acids. Germline V CDR1 and CDR2: MGHRA, YSYEKL. This chain's CDR3 is CASSQDPRGRDYGYTF. DNA of the CDR3: TGCGCCAGCAGCCAAGACCCCCGGGGAAGGGACTATGGCTACACCTTC.

V is TRBV4-1 and J is TRBJ2-7; the D is unclear. The CDR3 runs 14 residues. Germline V gene lookup returns CDR1 MGHRA and CDR2 YSYEKL. V dropped 3 bases and J dropped 2 bases, with 11 bases sitting between them. DNA of the CDR3: TGCGCCAGCAGCCAGATCCTTGGGACCTACGAGCAGTACTTC. Residues: CASSQILGTYEQYF.

This clone came up a few times. V is TRBV29-1 and J is TRBJ2-5; D is possibly TRBD2 (5 bases). With 6 bases removed from V and 4 bases from J, the gap between germline ends came to 18 bases. This CDR3 is built from 14 residues. Germline V gene data show CDR1 as SQVTM and CDR2 as ANQGSEA. The CDR3 spells CSVAGLSRIETQYF. The CDR3 DNA follows: TGCAGCGTCGCGGGCCTGTCTCGAATAGAGACCCAGTACTTC.

The rearrangement uses TRBV19 and TRBJ2-7; TRBD2 agrees at 7 bases. This CDR3 spans 15 amino acids. Losses at the gene ends were 1 base for V and 6 bases for J; bases not matched to a gene: 9. The germline V gene has CDR1 LNHDA and CDR2 SQIVND (reference sequence). The CDR3 spells CASSIAGGGRGEQYF. DNA of the CDR3: TGTGCCAGTAGTATAGCGGGAGGAGGCCGTGGCGAGCAGTACTTC.

The chain recombines TRBV4-1 with TRBJ1-5; TRBD1 might be the D (5 bases). CDR1 and CDR2 (germline): MGHRA, YSYEKL. The V end lost 4 bases, the J end lost 4 bases, and 11 bases lay between the germline ends. The CDR3 consists of 14 residues. The CDR3 nucleotides read TGCGCCAGCAGCCCAGCAGGGAGAAATCAGCCCCAGCATTTT. It codes for CASSPAGRNQPQHF.

J is TRBJ2-5 and V is TRBV7-8; maybe TRBD2 (5 bases). CDR3 size: 14 residues. Trimming removed 5 bases from V and 4 bases from J, with 14 bases in between. Germline V gene data show CDR1 as SGHVS and CDR2 as FQNEAQ. CDR3 nucleotides: TGTGCCAGCAGCCTAGACCGGGGAATAGAGACCCAGTACTTC. This translates into CASSLDRGIETQYF.

J is TRBJ1-3 and V is TRBV2; D is possibly TRBD1 (6 bases). The germline V gene encodes CDR1 SNHLY and CDR2 FYNNEI. The V and J ends lost 6 bases and 1 base respectively, with 10 bases between them. The CDR3 loop spans 14 amino acids. CDR3 region: CASRAQGSGNTIYF. The CDR3 bases are TGTGCCAGCAGGGCACAGGGTTCTGGAAACACCATATATTTT.

The gene calls are TRBV6-6 and TRBJ2-7, with 9 bases lining up with TRBD2. CDR1 and CDR2 from the germline V gene are MNHNY and SVGAGI (reference sequence). The CDR3 sequence is 14 residues long. Germline trimming cut 5 bases from V and 1 base from J; bases unmatched to any gene: 3. CDR3 protein: CASSIAGESYEQYF. The DNA of the CDR3 is TGTGCCAGCAGTATAGCGGGAGAATCCTACGAGCAGTACTTC.

This clone ranks as medium-sized. The chain has TRBV9 and TRBJ1-1; D unclear. The V end lost 3 bases, the J end lost 2 bases, and 8 bases lay between the germline ends. The CDR3 is 13 residues long. CDR1 and CDR2 from the germline V gene are SGDLS and YYNGEE. CDR3 DNA sequence: TGTGCCAGCAGCGCCCGCAGCAACACTGAAGCTTTCTTT. Its protein product is CASSARSNTEAFF.

V and J are TRBV19 and TRBJ1-5; the D gene is possibly TRBD1 (6 bases). Per the germline V gene, CDR1 is LNHDA and CDR2 is SQIVND (reference sequence). This CDR3 is built from 17 residues. The V end lost 3 bases, the J end lost 4 bases, and 19 bases lay between the germline ends. In DNA, the CDR3 is TGTGCCAGTAGTATCACCAGGGGACTGAGATTTAATCAGCCCCAGCATTTT. Translating it yields CASSITRGLRFNQPQHF.

This clone occurred once. The chain couples TRBV19 to TRBJ1-2, with a weak D call TRBD1 (6 bases). The V end lost 6 bases, the J end lost 2 bases, and 19 bases lay between the germline ends. The CDR3 has 16 amino acids. Germline V gene lookup returns CDR1 LNHDA and CDR2 SQIVND (reference sequence). CDR3 region: CASRNSQGFLNYGYTF. CDR3 DNA sequence: TGTGCCAGTAGGAATTCACAGGGTTTCTTAAACTATGGCTACACCTTC.

This clone was seen more than once but under ten times. The chain couples TRBV5-1 to TRBJ2-1; no firm D call. This CDR3 has 13 residues. In germline, CDR1 is SGHRS, CDR2 YFSETQ. V was shortened by 2 bases and J by 4 bases, with 7 bases between the two germline ends. The CDR3 here is CASSLGAYNEQFF. The CDR3 DNA reads TGCGCCAGCAGCTTAGGAGCTTACAATGAGCAGTTCTTC.

V is TRBV5-8 and J is TRBJ2-1, with unresolved D. This CDR3 comprises 14 residues. CDR1 and CDR2 (germline): SGHTS, YDEGEE. V was shortened by 0 bases and J by 4 bases, with 8 bases between the two germline ends. As DNA, the CDR3 is TGTGCCAGCAGCTTGGATCGGGCATACAATGAGCAGTTCTTC. It encodes CASSLDRAYNEQFF.

This chain connects TRBV1 to TRBJ1-4. TRBV1 is reported as a pseudogene. The CDR3 spans 14 residues. CDR3: CTSSPRTPGEKLFF. In DNA, the CDR3 is TGCACCAGCAGCCCTCGGACGCCGGGAGAAAAACTGTTTTTT.

This clone was seen just once. V and J are TRBV19 and TRBJ1-2; D unclear. Germline V gene lookup returns CDR1 LNHDA and CDR2 SQIVND (reference sequence). Trimming removed 3 bases from V and 4 bases from J, with 9 bases in between. The CDR3 is made up of 13 amino acids. This CDR3 reads CASSMGRRYGYTF. DNA of the CDR3: TGTGCCAGTAGTATGGGAAGACGCTATGGCTACACCTTC.

The V gene is TRBV5-1, the J gene TRBJ2-7, with D uncertain. The CDR3 spans 14 residues. Germline V lookup: CDR1 SGHRS, CDR2 YFSETQ. Trimming removed 0 bases at V and 0 bases at J, with 7 bases between. The CDR3 nucleotides are TGCGCCAGCAGCTTGGAGGCGGCCTCCTACGAGCAGTACTTC. It translates to CASSLEAASYEQYF.

This chain links TRBV28 with TRBJ2-7; 12 positions match TRBD1. The germline V gene has CDR1 MDHEN and CDR2 SYDVKM. This CDR3 has 15 residues. Trimming at V came to 6 bases and at J to 7 bases, leaving 10 bases not matched to a gene. The CDR3: CASRAPGQGAGEQYF. In DNA, the CDR3 is TGTGCCAGCAGGGCTCCGGGACAGGGGGCGGGTGAGCAGTACTTC. Full variable domain (outside the CDR3, taken from reference TRBV28 and TRBJ2-7): DVKVTQSSRYLVKRTGEKVFLECVQDMDHENMFWYRQDPGLGLRLIYFSYDVKMKEKGDIPEGYSVSREKKERFSLILESASTNQTSMYLCASRAPGQGAGEQYFGPGTRLTVT.

CDR3 nucleotides: TGTGCCAGCAGCTTAGTACAGGGTTCGGGCGGCTACACCTTC. Protein sequence: CASSLVQGSGGYTF. The chain has TRBV7-2 and TRBJ1-2, with D tentatively TRBD1 (6 bases). The CDR3 runs 14 residues. CDR1 and CDR2 from the germline V gene are SGHTA and FQGNSA. The germline V and J ends were trimmed by 1 base and 8 bases, with 14 bases remaining between them.